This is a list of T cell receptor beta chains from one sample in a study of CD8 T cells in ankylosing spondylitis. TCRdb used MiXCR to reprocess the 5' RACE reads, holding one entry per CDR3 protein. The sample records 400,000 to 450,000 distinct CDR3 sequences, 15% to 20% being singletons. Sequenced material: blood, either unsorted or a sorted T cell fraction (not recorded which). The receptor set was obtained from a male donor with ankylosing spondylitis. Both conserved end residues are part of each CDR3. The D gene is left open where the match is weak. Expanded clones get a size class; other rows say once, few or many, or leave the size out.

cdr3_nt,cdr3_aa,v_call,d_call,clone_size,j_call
TGTGCCAGCAGCTTCCCAATAGCGGGGGGGCTAGATACGCAGTATTTT,CASSFPIAGGLDTQYF,TRBV7-9,TRBD2,.,TRBJ2-3
TGCAGCGTTGGACAGAATAGAAACACCATATATTTT,CSVGQNRNTIYF,TRBV29-1,.,few,TRBJ1-3
TGTGCCAGCAGCCCGGGGCTGACGAACACCGGGGAGCTGTTTTTT,CASSPGLTNTGELFF,TRBV7-8,.,few,TRBJ2-2
TGTGCCAGCACCTTGGGACAGTTGAATTCACCCCTCCACTTT,CASTLGQLNSPLHF,TRBV12-3/TRBV12-4,TRBD1,.,TRBJ1-6
TGCGCCAGCAGCTTGGAAGGTGGACAGGGCAATCAGCCCCAGCATTTT,CASSLEGGQGNQPQHF,TRBV5-1,TRBD1,.,TRBJ1-5
TGCAGCGTTGATCCGGGGGGCAATCAGCCCCAGCATTTT,CSVDPGGNQPQHF,TRBV29-1,.,many,TRBJ1-5
TGCGCCAGCAGCATCTCGACAGGGTCGAACACTGAAGCTTTCTTT,CASSISTGSNTEAFF,TRBV5-1,TRBD1,.,TRBJ1-1
TGCGCCAGCAGCCCCGACAGGGCTGGGGCTGAAGCTTTCTTT,CASSPDRAGAEAFF,TRBV5-1,TRBD1,many,TRBJ1-1
TGTGCCACCAGTGACGGACGACAGAGGTGGACTGAAGCTTTCTTT,CATSDGRQRWTEAFF,TRBV24-1,.,.,TRBJ1-1
TGTGCCAGCAGCTTAACCCACGGTGAGCAGTTCTTC,CASSLTHGEQFF,TRBV7-3,.,few,TRBJ2-1
TGTGCCAGCAGCGTAGCGGGAGCTCTCTACGAGCAGTACTTC,CASSVAGALYEQYF,TRBV7-2,TRBD2,.,TRBJ2-7
TGTGCCAGCAGCCAGGGGCATGGCGGGGAGACCCAGTACTTC,CASSQGHGGETQYF,TRBV3-1,.,few,TRBJ2-5
TGTGCCAGCAGGAGGACTAGCGGGGTGGAAGAGACCCAGTACTTC,CASRRTSGVEETQYF,TRBV12-3/TRBV12-4,TRBD2,few,TRBJ2-5
TGTGCCAGCAGTCTAAACGCCCCCGAGGAACTGTTTTTT,CASSLNAPEELFF,TRBV12-3/TRBV12-4,.,.,TRBJ1-4
TGTGCCAGCAGCTTGAATATCCCCGACAGGGACGGGCATGGCTACACCTTC,CASSLNIPDRDGHGYTF,TRBV5-5,TRBD1,few,TRBJ1-2
TGTGCCAGCAGCCAACGGGCTAGCGGGGGGATTACCTACAATGAGCAGTTCTTC,CASSQRASGGITYNEQFF,TRBV4-2,TRBD2,.,TRBJ2-1
TGCAGCGTTGAATCAGGGGCGGATACGCAGTATTTT,CSVESGADTQYF,TRBV29-1,.,few,TRBJ2-3
TGTGCCAGCAGTCCGGACCCTGGGCGGTACAATGAGCAGTTCTTC,CASSPDPGRYNEQFF,TRBV27,.,few,TRBJ2-1